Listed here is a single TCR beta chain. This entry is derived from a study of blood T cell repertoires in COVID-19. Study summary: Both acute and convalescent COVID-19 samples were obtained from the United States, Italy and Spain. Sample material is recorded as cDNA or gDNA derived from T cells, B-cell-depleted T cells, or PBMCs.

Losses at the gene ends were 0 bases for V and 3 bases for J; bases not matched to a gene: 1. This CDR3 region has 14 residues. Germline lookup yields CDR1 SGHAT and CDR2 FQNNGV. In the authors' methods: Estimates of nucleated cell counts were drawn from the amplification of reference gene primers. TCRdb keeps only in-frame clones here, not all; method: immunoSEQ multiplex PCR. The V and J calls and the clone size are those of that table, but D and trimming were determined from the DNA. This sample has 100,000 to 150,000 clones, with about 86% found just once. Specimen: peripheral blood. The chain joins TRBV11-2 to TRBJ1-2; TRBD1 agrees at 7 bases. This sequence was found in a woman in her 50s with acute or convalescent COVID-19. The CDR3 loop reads CASSLDQGDYGYTF. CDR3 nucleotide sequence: TGTGCCAGCAGCTTAGATCAGGGGGACTATGGCTACACCTTC.